Each of the 26 T cell receptor beta chains below was sequenced from the same sample in a study of PD-1 blockade in classical Hodgkin lymphoma. TCRdb's copy holds only in-frame clones and misses some; the assay was immunoSEQ multiplex PCR. The profile shows fewer than 100,000 clones, about 93% of them singletons. Indicated time point: cycle 4 day 1 (C4D1), after 5 to 7 weeks of nivolumab. Each patient's relapse followed autologous stem cell transplantation, and brentuximab vedotin exposure varied. The sample consisted of peripheral blood mononuclear cells (PBMCs), taken before the fourth cycle of nivolumab. These receptors were obtained from a human donor with classical Hodgkin lymphoma.

The CDR3, as DNA: TGTGCCAGCTTTCATGGGTCGGCCGGGGAGCTGTTTTTT. Protein sequence: CASFHGSAGELFF. The gene calls are TRBV28 and TRBJ2-2, with D uncertain. CDR3 length equals 13 residues. Per germline, CDR1 MDHEN and CDR2 SYDVKM. Trimming cost V 8 bases and J 6 bases, with 13 bases left between them.

Only one count was recorded for this clone. This chain joins TRBV7-2 and TRBJ2-7; D might be TRBD1 (5 bases). This CDR3 contains 14 residues. The germline gives CDR1 SGHTA, CDR2 FQGNSA. The V gene lost 3 bases and the J gene lost 0 bases, with 9 bases spanning the gap. CDR3 protein: CASSFQGRSYEQYF. In DNA form, the CDR3 reads TGTGCCAGCAGCTTTCAGGGTCGCTCCTACGAGCAGTACTTC.

The chain recombines TRBV27 with TRBJ2-6; D remains unclear. The CDR3 contains 13 residues. Germline values: CDR1 MNHEY, CDR2 SMNVEV (reference sequence). V lost 7 bases to trimming and J lost 0 bases, with 4 bases between them. CDR3 region: CASTLSGANVLTF. The CDR3 coding sequence is TGTGCCAGCACCCTCTCTGGGGCCAACGTCCTGACTTTC.

The V and J genes are TRBV19 and TRBJ2-3, with D perhaps matching TRBD2 (5 bases). This CDR3 is 13 amino acids long. Per germline, CDR1 LNHDA and CDR2 SQIVND (reference sequence). Trimming took 9 bases from V and 4 from J, leaving 14 bases between them. DNA for the CDR3: TGTGCCAGCTCCCCTCGGGGTCCAGATACGCAGTATTTT. It yields the protein CASSPRGPDTQYF.

For the CDR3, the DNA is TGTGCCAGCTCACTTCCAAGACAGGGGGCCGTAGAGACCCAGTACTTC. Its protein is CASSLPRQGAVETQYF. The chain carries TRBV18 and TRBJ2-5; TRBD1 matches 10 bases. The CDR3 contains 16 residues. V lost 4 bases to trimming and J lost 4 bases; unmatched junction nucleotides: 9. CDR1 KGHSH and CDR2 LQKENI come from the germline V gene.

This chain joins TRBV5-7 and TRBJ2-5; 7 bases fit TRBD2. TRBV5-7 belongs to the ORF category, with a function that is uncertain. With V trimmed by 5 bases and J by 4 bases, 8 bases remained unmatched. The CDR3 length is 14 residues. The CDR3 coding sequence is TGTGCCAGCAGGTACTGCAGCGGGGCAGAGACCCAGTACTTC. It specifies CASRYCSGAETQYF.

The rearrangement links TRBV7-2 to TRBJ2-5; no reliable D call. Trimming took 3 bases from V and 5 from J, leaving 7 bases between them. The germline V gene encodes CDR1 SGHTA and CDR2 FQGNSA. The CDR3 is 12 residues long. CDR3 DNA: TGTGCCAGCAGCTTCATCACGGAGACCCAGTACTTC. Translation gives CASSFITETQYF.

This chain connects TRBV13 to TRBJ2-5; D remains unclear. Trimming removed 3 bases from V and 11 bases from J, with 19 bases in between. The CDR3 is 14 residues long. Germline CDR1 is PRHDT and CDR2 is FYEKMQ (reference sequence). In DNA, the CDR3 is TGTGCCAGCAGCTTGGACGACTCGAGGCCGTCACAGTACTTC. The encoded protein is CASSLDDSRPSQYF.

This clone was counted once. Relative to the germline gene, one junction end is altered; a read error may explain this. The rearrangement links TRBV25-1 to TRBJ1-2; no clear D gene. The CDR3 length is 13 residues. Germline V gives CDR1 MGHDK, CDR2 SYGVNS. The CDR3 sequence is CASRSGNNHGYTF. CDR3 nucleotides: TGTGCCAGCAGATCCGGGAATAACCATGGCTACACCTTC.

V gene TRBV27 combines with J gene TRBJ2-7; no firm D call. The CDR3 has 13 amino acids. V lost 2 bases and J lost 0, with 5 bases in between. Per germline, CDR1 MNHEY and CDR2 SMNVEV (reference sequence). CDR3 sequence: CASSLALSYEQYF. CDR3 sequence (DNA): TGTGCCAGCAGTTTAGCTCTCTCCTACGAGCAGTACTTC.

The CDR3 nucleotides are TGTGCCAGCAGCTCACTACAGGGTTTCGGAAACACCATATATTTT. Its translation: CASSSLQGFGNTIYF. V usage is TRBV6-5 and J usage is TRBJ1-3; tentative D call: TRBD1 (6 bases). V was trimmed by 6 bases and J by 4 bases, leaving 16 bases between them. The germline V gene encodes CDR1 MNHEY and CDR2 SVGAGI. The CDR3 is made up of 15 amino acids.

The rearrangement joins TRBV7-9 to TRBJ2-7, with no clear D. CDR1 is SEHNR and CDR2 is FQNEAQ in the germline V gene (reference sequence). Trimming took 1 base from V and 3 from J, leaving 13 bases between them. CDR3 length: 15 residues. CDR3 protein: CASSLEGSPVYEQYF. In DNA form, the CDR3 reads TGTGCCAGCAGCTTAGAGGGCAGCCCCGTCTACGAGCAGTACTTC. The full variable domain, completed using reference TRBV7-9 and TRBJ2-7, is DTGVSQNPRHKITKRGQNVTFRCDPISEHNRLYWYRQTLGQGPEFLTYFQNEAQLEKSRLLSDRFSAERPKGSFSTLEIQRTEQGDSAMYLCASSLEGSPVYEQYFGPGTRLTVT.

This clone was seen just once. The rearrangement uses TRBV9 and TRBJ2-7; 9 bases map to TRBD1. Germline V gene sequence: CDR1 SGDLS, CDR2 YYNGEE. V was pared by 0 bases and J by 6 bases, with 13 bases of the junction left unmatched. The CDR3 has 17 amino acids. CDR3 amino acids: CASSVAVGTGPPSEQYF. In DNA form, the CDR3 reads TGTGCCAGCAGCGTAGCTGTTGGGACAGGGCCTCCTAGCGAGCAGTACTTC.

The chain carries TRBV6-1 and TRBJ1-2, with D unresolved. The V gene's germline CDR1 is MNHNS and CDR2 SASEGT. Trimming took off 0 bases at V and 3 bases at J, with 14 bases between the two ends. The CDR3 length is 16 residues. The CDR3 sequence: CASSEAGQLGYYGYTF. The CDR3 nucleotides read TGTGCCAGCAGTGAAGCTGGGCAGCTAGGCTACTATGGCTACACCTTC.

This chain uses TRBV11-2 with TRBJ1-1; perhaps TRBD1 as D (5 bases). CDR3 length: 14 residues. Germline V CDR1 and CDR2: SGHAT, FQNNGV. V was shortened by 5 bases and J by 5 bases, with 15 bases between the two germline ends. The CDR3 spells CASSPIQGYTEAFF. DNA for the CDR3: TGTGCCAGCAGCCCCATTCAGGGTTATACTGAAGCTTTCTTT.

The gene calls are TRBV5-1 and TRBJ1-2, with a weak D call TRBD1 (5 bases). The V and J ends lost 4 bases and 4 bases respectively, with 8 bases between them. The CDR3 is 12 amino acids. Germline V gene data show CDR1 as SGHRS and CDR2 as YFSETQ. This CDR3 is CASSRDSYGYTF. The CDR3 DNA sequence: TGCGCCAGCAGCCGAGACAGCTATGGCTACACCTTC.

As to this clone: A read error may produce the germline difference seen at one junction end. The chain joins TRBV7-7 to TRBJ2-3; D is uncertain. Germline assignment: CDR1 SSHAT and CDR2 FNYEAQ (reference sequence). The CDR3 covers 13 residues. The CDR3 sequence is CASSFQSTDTQYF. The CDR3 DNA sequence: TGTGCTAGCAGCTTTCAAAGCACAGATACGCAGTATTTT.

V is TRBV30 and J is TRBJ2-5; D gene ambiguous. Germline V CDR1 and CDR2: GTSNPN, SVGIG (reference sequence). The CDR3 length is 11 residues. V lost 0 bases and J lost 4, with 3 bases in between. CDR3 residues: CAWSVRETQYF. The CDR3, as DNA: TGTGCCTGGAGTGTACGAGAGACCCAGTACTTC.

The rearrangement uses TRBV5-1 and TRBJ2-7; TRBD2 matches 9 bases. CDR3 length: 18 amino acids. CDR1 and CDR2 from the germline V gene are SGHRS and YFSETQ. V lost 0 bases to trimming and J lost 0 bases; unmatched junction nucleotides: 10. In nucleotides, the CDR3 is TGCGCCAGCAGCTTGGATGGTAGCGGGGGTCATATCTCCTACGAGCAGTACTTC. This sequence encodes CASSLDGSGGHISYEQYF.

The J gene is TRBJ1-4, the V gene TRBV5-1; no firm D call. The V gene's germline CDR1 is SGHRS and CDR2 YFSETQ. Between the trimmed V and J ends, which lost 2 bases and 7 bases, there was a span of 18 bases. The CDR3 length is 16 residues. In DNA form, the CDR3 reads TGCGCCAGCAGCTTTAGTATCGGCCACCGTATTGAAAAACTGTTTTTT. Translated, it gives CASSFSIGHRIEKLFF.

The chain carries TRBV6-1 and TRBJ2-7; D perhaps matches TRBD1 (5 bases). CDR3 size: 17 residues. In germline, CDR1 is MNHNS, CDR2 SASEGT. The V and J ends lost 0 bases and 5 bases respectively, with 20 bases between them. CDR3: CASSEASREAGRNEQYF. The CDR3 DNA is TGTGCCAGCAGTGAAGCGTCCAGGGAAGCTGGGCGGAACGAGCAGTACTTC.

As DNA, the CDR3 is TGTGCCAGCAGCGTAGGACAGGTCCATGAGCAGTTCTTC. Translated: CASSVGQVHEQFF. The rearrangement uses TRBV9 and TRBJ2-1; the D gene is possibly TRBD1 (6 bases). This CDR3 is built from 13 residues. Germline V gives CDR1 SGDLS, CDR2 YYNGEE. Trimming took 0 bases from V and 8 from J, leaving 9 bases between them.

This clone was recorded once. This chain links TRBV4-1 with TRBJ2-5, with D possibly matching TRBD1 (6 bases). Gene TRBJ2-7 matches the end of the DNA better, so the J call may be wrong. The germline gives CDR1 MGHRA, CDR2 YSYEKL. The CDR3 consists of 11 residues. The chain's CDR3 is CASSDRYEQYF. The CDR3 nucleotides read TGCGCCAGCAGCGACAGGTACGAGCAGTACTTC.

The genes are TRBV6-1 and TRBJ1-2; TRBD1 is a possible D gene (6 bases). The CDR3 extends over 13 amino acids. CDR1 and CDR2 from the germline V gene are MNHNS and SASEGT. With 6 bases removed from V and 9 bases from J, the gap between germline ends came to 17 bases. CDR3 in DNA: TGTGCCAGCAGGCTTATACAGGGTAATAGCTACACCTTC. It specifies CASRLIQGNSYTF.

This chain uses TRBV27 with TRBJ2-3; no clear D gene. The CDR3 length is 13 residues. V dropped 6 bases and J dropped 5 bases, with 12 bases sitting between them. Germline values: CDR1 MNHEY, CDR2 SMNVEV (reference sequence). The CDR3 nucleotides are TGTGCCAGCAGGCCTTGGAGAGGAGATACGCAGTATTTT. Translated: CASRPWRGDTQYF.

The chain employs TRBV11-2 and TRBJ2-3, with TRBD2 identical over 10 bases. The CDR3 covers 16 residues. CDR1 SGHAT and CDR2 FQNNGV come from the germline V gene. V was pared by 2 bases and J by 4 bases, with 6 bases of the junction left unmatched. CDR3 protein: CASSLRLAGVADTQYF. CDR3 bases: TGTGCCAGCAGCTTACGGCTAGCGGGAGTCGCAGATACGCAGTATTTT.